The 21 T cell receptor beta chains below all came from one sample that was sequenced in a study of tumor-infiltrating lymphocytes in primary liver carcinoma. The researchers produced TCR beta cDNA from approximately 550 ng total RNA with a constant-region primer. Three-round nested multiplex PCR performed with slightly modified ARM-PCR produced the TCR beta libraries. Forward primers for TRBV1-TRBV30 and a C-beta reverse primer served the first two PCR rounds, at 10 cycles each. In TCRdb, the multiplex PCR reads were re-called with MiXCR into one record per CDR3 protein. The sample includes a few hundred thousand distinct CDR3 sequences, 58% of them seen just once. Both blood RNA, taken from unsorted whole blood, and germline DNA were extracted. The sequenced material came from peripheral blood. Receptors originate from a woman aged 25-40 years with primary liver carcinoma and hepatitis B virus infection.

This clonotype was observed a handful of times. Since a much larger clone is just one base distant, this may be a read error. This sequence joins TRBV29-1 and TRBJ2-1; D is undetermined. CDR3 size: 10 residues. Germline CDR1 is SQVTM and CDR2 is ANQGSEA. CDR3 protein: CNVGYNEQFF. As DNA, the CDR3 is TGCAACGTTGGGTACAATGAGCAGTTCTTC.

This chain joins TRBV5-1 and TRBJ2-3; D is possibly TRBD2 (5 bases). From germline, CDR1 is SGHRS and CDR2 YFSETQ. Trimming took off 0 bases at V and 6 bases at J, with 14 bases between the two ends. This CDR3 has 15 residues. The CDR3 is CASSLGTVGLDTQYF. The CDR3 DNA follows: TGCGCCAGCAGCTTGGGGACTGTAGGTTTGGATACGCAGTATTTT. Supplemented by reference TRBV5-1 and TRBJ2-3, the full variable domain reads KAGVTQTPRYLIKTRGQQVTLSCSPISGHRSVSWYQQTPGQGLQFLFEYFSETQRNKGNFPGRFSGRQFSNSRSEMNVSTLELGDSALYLCASSLGTVGLDTQYFGPGTRLTVL.

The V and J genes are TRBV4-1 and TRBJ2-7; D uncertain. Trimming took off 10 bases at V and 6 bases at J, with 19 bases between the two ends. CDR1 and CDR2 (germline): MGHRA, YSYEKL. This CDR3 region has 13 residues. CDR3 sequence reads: CANSQSRTAEQYF. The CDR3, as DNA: TGCGCCAACAGTCAATCCAGGACGGCCGAGCAGTACTTC.

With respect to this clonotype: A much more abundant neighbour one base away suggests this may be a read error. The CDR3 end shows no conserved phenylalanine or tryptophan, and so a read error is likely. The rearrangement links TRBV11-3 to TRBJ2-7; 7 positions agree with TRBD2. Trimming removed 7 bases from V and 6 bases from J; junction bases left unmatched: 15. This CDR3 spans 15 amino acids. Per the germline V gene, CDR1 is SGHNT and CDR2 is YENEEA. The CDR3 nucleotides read TGTGCCAGCAACCCGGATGGGGGGAGGGCCATCGAGCAGTACCTC. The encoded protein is CASNPDGGRAIEQYL.

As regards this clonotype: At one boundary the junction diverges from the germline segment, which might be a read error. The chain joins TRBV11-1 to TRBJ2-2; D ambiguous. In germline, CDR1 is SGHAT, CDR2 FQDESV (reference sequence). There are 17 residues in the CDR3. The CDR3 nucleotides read TGTGCCAGCAGCCGACCTGACCGGGTTATGAACACCGGAGAGCTGTTTTTT. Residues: CASSRPDRVMNTGELFF.

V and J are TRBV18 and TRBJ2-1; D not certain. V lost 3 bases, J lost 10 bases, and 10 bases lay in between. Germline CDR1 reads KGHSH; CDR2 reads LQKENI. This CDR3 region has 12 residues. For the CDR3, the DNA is TGTGCCAGCTCACCCGACATTTCAGAGCAGTTCTTC. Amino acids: CASSPDISEQFF.

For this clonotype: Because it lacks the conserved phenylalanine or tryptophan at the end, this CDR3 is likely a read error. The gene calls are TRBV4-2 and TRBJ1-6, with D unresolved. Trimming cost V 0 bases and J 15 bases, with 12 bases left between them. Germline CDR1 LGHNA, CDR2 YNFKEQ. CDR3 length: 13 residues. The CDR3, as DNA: TGTGCCAGCAGCCAAGAGAAAACGGCCGTCCTCCACTCT. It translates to CASSQEKTAVLHS.

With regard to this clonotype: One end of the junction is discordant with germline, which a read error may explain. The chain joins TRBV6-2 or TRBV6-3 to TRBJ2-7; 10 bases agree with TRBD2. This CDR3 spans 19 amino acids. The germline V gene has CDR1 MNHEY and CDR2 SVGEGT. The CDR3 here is CTSSYSVAGGLSSGNEQYF. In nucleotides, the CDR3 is TGTACCAGCAGTTACTCAGTAGCGGGAGGCCTCTCGTCTGGGAACGAGCAGTACTTC.

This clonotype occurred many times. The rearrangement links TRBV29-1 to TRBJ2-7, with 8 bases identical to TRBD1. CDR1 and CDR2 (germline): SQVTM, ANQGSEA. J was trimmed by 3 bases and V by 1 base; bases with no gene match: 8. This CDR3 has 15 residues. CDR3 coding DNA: TGCAGCGTTGAAGCCTTTGACAGGGGATTCTACGAGCAGTACTTC. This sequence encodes CSVEAFDRGFYEQYF.

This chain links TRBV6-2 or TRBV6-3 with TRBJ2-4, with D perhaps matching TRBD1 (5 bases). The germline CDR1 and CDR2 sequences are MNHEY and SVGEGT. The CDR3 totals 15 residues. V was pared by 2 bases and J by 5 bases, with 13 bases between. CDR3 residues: CASSYRDRDENIQYF. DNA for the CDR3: TGTGCCAGCAGTTACCGTGACAGAGATGAAAACATTCAGTACTTC.

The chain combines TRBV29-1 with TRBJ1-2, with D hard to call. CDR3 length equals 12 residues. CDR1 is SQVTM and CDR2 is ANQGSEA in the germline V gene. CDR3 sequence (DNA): TGCAACACGGTCCGGGGAGTACATGGCTACACCTTC. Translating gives CNTVRGVHGYTF.

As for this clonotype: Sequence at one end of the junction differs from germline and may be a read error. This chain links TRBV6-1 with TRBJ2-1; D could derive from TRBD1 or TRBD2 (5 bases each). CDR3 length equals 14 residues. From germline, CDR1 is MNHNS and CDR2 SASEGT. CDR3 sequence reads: CANSDRGDGNEQFF. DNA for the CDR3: TGTGCCAACAGTGATAGGGGAGACGGCAATGAGCAGTTCTTC.

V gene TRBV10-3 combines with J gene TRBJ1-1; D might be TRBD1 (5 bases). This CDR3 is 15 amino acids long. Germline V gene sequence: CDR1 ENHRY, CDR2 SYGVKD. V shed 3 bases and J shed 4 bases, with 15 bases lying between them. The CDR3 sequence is CAISEEVLGLTEAFF. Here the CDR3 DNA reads TGTGCCATCAGTGAAGAGGTTCTGGGGCTCACTGAAGCTTTCTTT.

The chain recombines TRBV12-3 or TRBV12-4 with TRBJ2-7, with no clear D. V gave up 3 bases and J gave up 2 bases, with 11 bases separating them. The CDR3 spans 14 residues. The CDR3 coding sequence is TGTGCCAGCAGTTTTCGCATGGATACCTACGAGCAGTACTTC. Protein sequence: CASSFRMDTYEQYF.

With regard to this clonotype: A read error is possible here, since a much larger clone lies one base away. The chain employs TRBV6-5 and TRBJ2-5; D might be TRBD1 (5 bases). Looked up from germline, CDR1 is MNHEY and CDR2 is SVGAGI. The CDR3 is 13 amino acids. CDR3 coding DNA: TGTGCCGGCAGTTCAGGGTATTTGGAGACCCAGTACTTC. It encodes CAGSSGYLETQYF.

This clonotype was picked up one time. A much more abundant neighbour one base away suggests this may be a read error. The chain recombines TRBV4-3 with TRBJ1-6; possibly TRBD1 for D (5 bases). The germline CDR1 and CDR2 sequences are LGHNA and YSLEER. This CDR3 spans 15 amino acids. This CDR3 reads CATSQLYRSESPLHF. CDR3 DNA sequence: TGCGCCACCAGCCAATTATACAGGTCGGAATCACCCCTCCACTTT.

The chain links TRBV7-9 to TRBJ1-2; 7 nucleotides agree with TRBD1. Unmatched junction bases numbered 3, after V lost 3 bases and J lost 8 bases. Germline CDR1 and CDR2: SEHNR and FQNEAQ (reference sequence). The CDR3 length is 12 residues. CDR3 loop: CASSFQGEGYTF. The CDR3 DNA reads TGTGCCAGCAGCTTCCAGGGGGAGGGCTACACCTTC.

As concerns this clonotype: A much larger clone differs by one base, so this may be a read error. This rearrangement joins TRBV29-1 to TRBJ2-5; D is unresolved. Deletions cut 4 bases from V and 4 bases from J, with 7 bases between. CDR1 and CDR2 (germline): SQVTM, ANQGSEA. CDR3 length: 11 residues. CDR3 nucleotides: TGCAGCGTTGTTGTAGTAGAGACCCAGTACTTC. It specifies CSVVVVETQYF.

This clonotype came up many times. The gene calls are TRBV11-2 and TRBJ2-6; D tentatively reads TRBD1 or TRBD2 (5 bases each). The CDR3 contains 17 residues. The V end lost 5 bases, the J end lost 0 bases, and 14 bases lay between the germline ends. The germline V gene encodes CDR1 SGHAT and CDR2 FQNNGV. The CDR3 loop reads CASSPRLGDSGANVLTF. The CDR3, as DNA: TGTGCCAGCAGCCCCCGTTTGGGGGACTCTGGGGCCAACGTCCTGACTTTC.

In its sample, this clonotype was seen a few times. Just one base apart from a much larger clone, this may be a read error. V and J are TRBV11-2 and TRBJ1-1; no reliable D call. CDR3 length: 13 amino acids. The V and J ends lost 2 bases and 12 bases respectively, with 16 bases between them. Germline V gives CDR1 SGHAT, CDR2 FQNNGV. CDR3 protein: CASSLIREIETFF. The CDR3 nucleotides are TGTGCCAGCAGCTTAATACGGGAGATAGAAACTTTCTTT.

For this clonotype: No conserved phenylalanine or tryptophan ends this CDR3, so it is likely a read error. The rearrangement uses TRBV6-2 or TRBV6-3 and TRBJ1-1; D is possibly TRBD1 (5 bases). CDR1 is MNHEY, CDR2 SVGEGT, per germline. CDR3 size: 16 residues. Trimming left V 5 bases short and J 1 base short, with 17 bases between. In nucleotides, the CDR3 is TGTGCCAGCAGTAGAGACGACAGAACCACGAACACTGAAGCTTTCTTG. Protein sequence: CASSRDDRTTNTEAFL.